The 9 T cell receptor beta chains listed next were all sequenced from one sample in a study of T cell changes during pregnancy in multiple sclerosis. Sequencing used immunoSEQ multiplex PCR; TCRdb keeps in-frame clones, though not all of them. This table holds about 49,000 clones, about 95% found once. The material was CD8+ T cells from peripheral blood mononuclear cells, obtained in the first trimester of pregnancy. The receptors come from a female donor with multiple sclerosis, enrolled in a pregnancy study.

The gene calls are TRBV4-3 and TRBJ2-1; no reliable D call. From germline, CDR1 is LGHNA and CDR2 YSLEER. Trimming cost V 0 bases and J 0 bases, with 18 bases left between them. The CDR3 has 19 amino acids. The CDR3 reads CASSQDAPRVLSSYNEQFF. The CDR3 bases are TGCGCCAGCAGCCAAGATGCGCCCCGGGTTTTAAGCTCCTACAATGAGCAGTTCTTC.

This rearrangement joins TRBV27 to TRBJ2-1; 11 nucleotides agree with TRBD1. The CDR3 has 14 residues. With V trimmed by 6 bases and J by 6 bases, 4 bases remained unmatched. Germline CDR1 MNHEY, CDR2 SMNVEV (reference sequence). CDR3 sequence: CASSLGTGGNEQFF. The CDR3 nucleotides read TGTGCCAGCAGCCTCGGGACAGGGGGCAATGAGCAGTTCTTC.

The chain recombines TRBV6-5 with TRBJ1-2; D is uncertain. Germline loops: CDR1 MNHEY, CDR2 SVGAGI. CDR3 size: 13 residues. V lost 0 bases, J lost 4 bases, and 6 bases lay in between. This CDR3 is CASSYSKPYGYTF. In nucleotides, the CDR3 is TGTGCCAGCAGTTACTCCAAGCCCTATGGCTACACCTTC.

The chain recombines TRBV9 with TRBJ2-3; no clear D gene. Germline CDR1 SGDLS, CDR2 YYNGEE. The CDR3 runs 15 residues. Between the trimmed V and J ends, which lost 2 bases and 0 bases, there was a span of 10 bases. CDR3 sequence: CASSVRATSTDTQYF. For the CDR3, the DNA is TGTGCCAGCAGCGTCCGCGCGACTAGCACAGATACGCAGTATTTT.

The genes are TRBV4-3 and TRBJ2-4; D is perhaps TRBD2 (5 bases). The CDR3 has 14 amino acids. Trimming removed 4 bases at V and 1 base at J, with 8 bases between. Per germline, CDR1 LGHNA and CDR2 YSLEER. CDR3: CASSPGTAKNIQYF. In DNA, the CDR3 is TGCGCCAGCAGCCCGGGAACGGCCAAAAACATTCAGTACTTC.

V gene TRBV29-1 combines with J gene TRBJ2-3; possibly TRBD2 for D (5 bases). The length of the CDR3 is 15 residues. Between the trimmed V and J ends, which lost 3 bases and 5 bases, there was a span of 18 bases. Germline loops: CDR1 SQVTM, CDR2 ANQGSEA. The DNA for the CDR3 is TGCAGCGTTGAGCCGGGGATAGCGCAATTAGATACGCAGTATTTT. Its protein is CSVEPGIAQLDTQYF.

The chain uses TRBV19 and TRBJ2-7, with 7 nucleotides matching TRBD2. The CDR3 spans 12 residues. CDR1 LNHDA and CDR2 SQIVND come from the germline V gene (reference sequence). V was clipped by 3 bases and J by 6 bases; unmatched bases: 2. The CDR3 DNA reads as TGTGCCAGTAGTATGACTAGCACCGAGCAGTACTTC. Amino acid sequence: CASSMTSTEQYF.

The chain has TRBV5-5 and TRBJ2-7; no definite D call. CDR3 length: 12 amino acids. Germline-derived CDR1 and CDR2 are SGHKS and YYEKEE (reference sequence). Trimming took 2 bases from V and 2 from J, leaving 5 bases between them. As DNA, the CDR3 is TGTGCCAGCAGCTTTGCAGCCTACGAGCAGTACTTC. Protein sequence: CASSFAAYEQYF.

V is TRBV6-5 and J is TRBJ2-1, with 11 bases identical to TRBD2. Germline V CDR1 and CDR2: MNHEY, SVGAGI. This CDR3 is 15 amino acids long. With V trimmed by 7 bases and J by 6 bases, 8 bases remained unmatched. The CDR3 sequence is CASTELAGDFNEQFF. For the CDR3, the DNA is TGTGCCAGCACCGAACTAGCGGGAGATTTCAATGAGCAGTTCTTC.